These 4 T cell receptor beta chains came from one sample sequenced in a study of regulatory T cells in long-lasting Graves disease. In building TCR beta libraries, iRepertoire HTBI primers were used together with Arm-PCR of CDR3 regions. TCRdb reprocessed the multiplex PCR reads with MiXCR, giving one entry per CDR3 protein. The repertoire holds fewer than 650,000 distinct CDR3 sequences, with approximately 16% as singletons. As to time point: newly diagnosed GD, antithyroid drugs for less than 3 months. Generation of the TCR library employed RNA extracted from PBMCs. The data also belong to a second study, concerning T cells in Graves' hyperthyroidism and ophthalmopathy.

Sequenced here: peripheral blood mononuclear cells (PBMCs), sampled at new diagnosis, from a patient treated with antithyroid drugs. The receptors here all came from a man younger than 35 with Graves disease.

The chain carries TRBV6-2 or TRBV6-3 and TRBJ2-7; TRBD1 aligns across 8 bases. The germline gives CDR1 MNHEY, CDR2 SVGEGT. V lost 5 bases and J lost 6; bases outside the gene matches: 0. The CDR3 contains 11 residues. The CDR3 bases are TGTGCCAGCAGTGACAGGGGCGAGCAGTACTTC. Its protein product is CASSDRGEQYF.

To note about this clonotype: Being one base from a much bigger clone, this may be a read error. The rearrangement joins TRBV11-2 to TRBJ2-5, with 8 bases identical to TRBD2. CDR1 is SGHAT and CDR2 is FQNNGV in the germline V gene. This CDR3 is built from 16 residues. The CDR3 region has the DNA TGTGCCAGCAGCCGGCGGGAGACTAGCGCTCAAGAGACCCAGCACTTC. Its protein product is CASSRRETSAQETQHF.

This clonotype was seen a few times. The CDR3 DNA reads TGCAGCAGAGCGACTGTTGAGCAGTTCTTC. Its protein product is CSRATVEQFF. The chain couples TRBV29-1 to TRBJ2-1; D gene unclear. Germline V gene lookup returns CDR1 SQVTM and CDR2 ANQGSEA. V was pared by 8 bases and J by 9 bases, with 11 bases between. The CDR3 spans 10 residues.

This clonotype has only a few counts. The CDR3 spells CASSPRSIGLTNEKLFF. The CDR3 region has the DNA TGTGCCAGCAGTCCCCGCTCTATAGGGCTAACTAATGAAAAACTGTTTTTT. The chain uses TRBV27 and TRBJ1-4; D is unresolved. This CDR3 region has 17 residues. Trimming removed 5 bases from V and 1 base from J, with 17 bases in between. Germline V gives CDR1 MNHEY, CDR2 SMNVEV (reference sequence).